This T cell receptor beta chain was identified in a study of blood T cells in healthy people across ages. A second roughly 6 to 11 cycle PCR used barcoded and J-beta primers. MiXCR, applied by TCRdb to the 5' RACE reads, yields one record per CDR3 protein. Here the sample spans around 750,000 distinct CDR3 sequences, around half being singletons. The V gene's germline CDR1 is MNHEY and CDR2 SMNVEV (reference sequence). The V and J ends lost 4 bases and 1 base respectively, with 13 bases between them. The CDR3 has 15 amino acids. The V gene is TRBV27, the J gene TRBJ1-1; perhaps TRBD1 as D (5 bases). The receptor's source is an elderly man in good health. The sequenced material came from blood. Here the CDR3 reads CASSSPGLRNTEAFF. CDR3 nucleotide sequence: TGTGCCAGCAGTTCTCCGGGACTTCGGAACACTGAAGCTTTCTTT.